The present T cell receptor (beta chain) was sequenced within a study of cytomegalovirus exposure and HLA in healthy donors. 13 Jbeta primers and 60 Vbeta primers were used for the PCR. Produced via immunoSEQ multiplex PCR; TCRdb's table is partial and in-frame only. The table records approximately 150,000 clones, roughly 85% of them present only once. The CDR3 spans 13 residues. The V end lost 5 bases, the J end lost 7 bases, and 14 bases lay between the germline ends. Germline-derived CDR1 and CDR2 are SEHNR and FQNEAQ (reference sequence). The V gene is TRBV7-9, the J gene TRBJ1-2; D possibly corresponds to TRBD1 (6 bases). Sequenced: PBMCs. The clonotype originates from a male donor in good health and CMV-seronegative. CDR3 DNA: TGTGCCAGCAGCCCAAACAGGGCCGGTGGCTACACCTTC. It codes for CASSPNRAGGYTF.